This is a list of T cell receptor beta chains from one sample in a study of blood T cell repertoires in COVID-19. Only in-frame clones appear in the TCRdb table, and some are missing; sequencing was by immunoSEQ multiplex PCR. Here the sample spans about 120,000 clones, about two thirds being singletons. The sequenced sample was peripheral blood. All receptors derive from a human donor with acute or convalescent COVID-19. The donor label of this sample is uncertain. CDR3s include the opening cysteine and the closing phenylalanine or tryptophan. D genes are given only for firm matches. Clone sizes are given selectively: once, few, many, or a class where the clone is expanded.

v_call	j_call	clone_size	d_call	cdr3_nt	cdr3_aa
TRBV7-8	TRBJ1-1	once	.	TGTGCCAGCAGCTTATTCGGGTTTCGGGAGGGGGACACTGAAGCTTTCTTT	CASSLFGFREGDTEAFF
TRBV2	TRBJ2-5	once	TRBD2	TGTGCCAGCAGTGAAGGTGGACTAGCGGGGGGGTTGAGGACCCAGTACTTC	CASSEGGLAGGLRTQYF
TRBV7-3	TRBJ2-3	few	.	TGTGCCAGCAGCTTTTCTAGCGTACGCACAGATACGCAGTATTTT	CASSFSSVRTDTQYF
TRBV5-1	TRBJ2-5	.	TRBD1	TGCGCCAGCAGCTCAACACAGGGGGCAGAGACCCAGTACTTC	CASSSTQGAETQYF
TRBV2	TRBJ1-5	.	TRBD1	TGTGCCAGCAGTGACGAGTTGGGGACAGGGGTTCAGCCCCAGCATTTT	CASSDELGTGVQPQHF
TRBV2	TRBJ2-2	few	TRBD2	TGTGCCAGCAGGAAGACTAGCGGGAACACCGGGGAGCTGTTTTTT	CASRKTSGNTGELFF
TRBV21-1	TRBJ1-2	few	.	TGTGCCAGCGAGGCCCCGACAGGGGAAAGGTATGGCTACACCTTC	CASEAPTGERYGYTF
TRBV19	TRBJ2-2	.	.	TGTGCCAGTAGTCCGGGACAAGCGAACACCGGGGAGCTGTTTTTT	CASSPGQANTGELFF
TRBV5-1	TRBJ2-5	.	TRBD1	TGCGCCAGCAGCTGGGGGACAGGAACCCAAGAGACCCAGTACTTC	CASSWGTGTQETQYF
TRBV6-1	TRBJ1-3	.	.	TGTGCCAGCAGTGACCTCTTTGGAGGTCGCTCTGGAAACACCATATATTTT	CASSDLFGGRSGNTIYF
TRBV7-9	TRBJ2-1	.	.	TGTGCCAGCAGCGACTGGCTAGCGAGCTACAATGAGCAGTTCTTC	CASSDWLASYNEQFF
TRBV5-4	TRBJ2-6	once	TRBD1	TGTGCCAGCAGCCCGGGACAGGCGCAGAGAGGGGCCAACGTCCTGACTTTC	CASSPGQAQRGANVLTF
TRBV13	TRBJ2-2	.	.	TGTGCCAGCAGCCAGCGGGCGCACACCGGGGAGCTGTTTTTT	CASSQRAHTGELFF